This is a list of T cell receptor beta chains from one sample in a study of cytomegalovirus exposure and HLA in healthy donors. Clones were sequenced by immunoSEQ multiplex PCR, and TCRdb holds only the in-frame ones, with some missing. Here the sample spans 150,000 to 200,000 clones, about 90% being singletons. Sequencing used PBMCs. The receptors derive from a girl less than two years old in good health and CMV-seronegative. The conserved cysteine and the conserved F or W are not part of the CDR3 here. A D gene is named only where the DNA matches it firmly.

j_call d_call v_call cdr3_aa
TRBJ1-2 . TRBV5-6 ASSLTGPNYGYT
TRBJ2-1 . TRBV7-8 ASSLVTGLIYDEQF
TRBJ2-2 . TRBV13 ASSPPLSTGELF
TRBJ2-4 . TRBV9 ASSGSTGIRNIQY
TRBJ2-3 . TRBV21-1 ASSKGGGTSGSTDTQY
TRBJ1-3 . TRBV7-8 ASSFKGGVSGNTIY
TRBJ1-4 . TRBV2 ASSATRDEKLF
TRBJ2-1 . TRBV5-6 ASKLKYRDNEQF
TRBJ1-4 . TRBV5-1 ASSLGRALGVGKLF
TRBJ2-7 TRBD2 TRBV19 ASREASGRAAESYEQY
TRBJ1-2 TRBD1 TRBV15 ATSRVGSGGYFGYT
TRBJ1-1 . TRBV2 ASSGQTNTEAF
TRBJ2-2 TRBD2 TRBV19 ASSPSGEGTNTGELF
TRBJ2-1 . TRBV4-1 ASSQGLAARNEQF
TRBJ2-7 . TRBV5-5 ASSLVGQTEQY
TRBJ2-7 TRBD2 TRBV6-5 ASSYLVAGVYEQY
TRBJ1-6 TRBD1 TRBV9 ASSPIGQGANSPLH
TRBJ2-5 TRBD2 TRBV9 ASSLSPLAEETQY
TRBJ2-3 TRBD2 TRBV7-3 ASSLGTSGTDTQY
TRBJ1-5 TRBD1 TRBV30 AWGGRGQTQPQH
TRBJ1-4 . TRBV11-2 ASSLATSEKLF
TRBJ1-3 . TRBV7-2 ASSLVVRALSYSGNTIY
TRBJ2-7 . TRBV11-3 ASSPLGRDEQY
TRBJ2-5 . TRBV11-3 ASSLAFGETQY
TRBJ2-1 TRBD1 TRBV2 ASSDVLTGDDNEQF
TRBJ1-2 . TRBV19 ASSIQGYNGYT
TRBJ1-1 . TRBV10-2 ASSAKGKSTEAF
TRBJ1-1 TRBD1 TRBV6-5 ASSYRTGGTEAF
TRBJ1-1 TRBD1 TRBV7-9 ASSSQAGGMMNTEAF
TRBJ2-7 TRBD1 TRBV27 ASSFSGTGRLEQY
TRBJ2-7 TRBD1 TRBV7-2 ASSLDRDHEQY